The rows below give T cell receptor beta chains drawn from one sample of a study of blood T cell repertoires in COVID-19. The assay was immunoSEQ multiplex PCR, and TCRdb's table has in-frame clones only and misses some. The sample holds 200,000 or so clones, 88% seen once. Sample: PBMCs or T cells enriched from blood (not recorded which). The receptors stem from a woman younger than 45 who had recovered from COVID-19. Both conserved end residues are part of each CDR3. Fields, in order: V gene, J gene, CDR3 length, D gene, clone size, CDR3 protein, CDR3 DNA. A D gene is named only where the DNA matches it firmly. Clone size is not always given. Where it is, it says once, few, many or a class for expanded clones.

v_gene: TRBV10-3
j_gene: TRBJ1-3
len: 17
d_gene: TRBD1
abundance: .
CDR3aa: CAISAIGTGSSGNTIYF
CDR3nt: TGTGCCATCAGTGCGATTGGGACAGGGAGCTCTGGAAACACCATATATTTT

v_gene: TRBV3-1/TRBV3-2
j_gene: TRBJ2-1
len: 15
d_gene: TRBD2
abundance: medium-sized
CDR3aa: CASSQLAGRPGEQFF
CDR3nt: TGTGCCAGCAGCCAACTAGCGGGGCGACCCGGTGAGCAGTTCTTC

v_gene: TRBV4-1
j_gene: TRBJ1-1
len: 15
d_gene: .
abundance: .
CDR3aa: CASSQSFTMNTEAFF
CDR3nt: TGCGCCAGCAGCCAAAGTTTTACTATGAACACTGAAGCTTTCTTT

v_gene: TRBV9
j_gene: TRBJ2-3
len: 16
d_gene: TRBD2
abundance: .
CDR3aa: CASSARTSESTDTQYF
CDR3nt: TGTGCCAGCAGCGCGAGGACTAGCGAGAGCACAGATACGCAGTATTTT

v_gene: TRBV4-3
j_gene: TRBJ2-6
len: 17
d_gene: .
abundance: .
CDR3aa: CASSLEGDISGANVLTF
CDR3nt: TGCGCCAGCAGCCTCGAGGGGGATATCTCTGGGGCCAACGTCCTGACTTTC

v_gene: TRBV18
j_gene: TRBJ1-4
len: 13
d_gene: .
abundance: .
CDR3aa: CASREKGHEKLFF
CDR3nt: TGTGCCAGCCGGGAAAAAGGTCATGAAAAACTGTTTTTT

v_gene: TRBV6-1
j_gene: TRBJ2-5
len: 16
d_gene: .
abundance: .
CDR3aa: CASSEYWARAQETQYF
CDR3nt: TGTGCCAGCAGTGAATATTGGGCCAGAGCCCAAGAGACCCAGTACTTC

v_gene: TRBV9
j_gene: TRBJ2-2
len: 16
d_gene: .
abundance: .
CDR3aa: CASSVAGLEVAGELFF
CDR3nt: TGTGCCAGCAGCGTAGCGGGGTTGGAGGTCGCCGGGGAGCTGTTTTTT

v_gene: TRBV5-5
j_gene: TRBJ2-3
len: 15
d_gene: TRBD2
abundance: .
CDR3aa: CASSLDGGGTDTQYF
CDR3nt: TGTGCCAGCAGCTTGGACGGGGGGGGAACAGATACGCAGTATTTT

v_gene: TRBV23-1
j_gene: TRBJ1-6
len: 15
d_gene: .
abundance: .
CDR3aa: CASSQPPRLGRPLHF
CDR3nt: TGCGCCAGCAGTCAACCCCCTAGGTTAGGCCGCCCCCTCCACTTT

v_gene: TRBV5-1
j_gene: TRBJ2-7
len: 13
d_gene: .
abundance: .
CDR3aa: CASSLSQGYEQYF
CDR3nt: TGCGCCAGCAGCTTGAGTCAGGGCTACGAGCAGTACTTC

v_gene: TRBV11-3
j_gene: TRBJ2-5
len: 16
d_gene: TRBD2
abundance: .
CDR3aa: CASSSGLAGGPETQYF
CDR3nt: TGTGCCAGCAGCTCCGGACTAGCGGGGGGGCCGGAGACCCAGTACTTC

v_gene: TRBV4-3
j_gene: TRBJ1-2
len: 16
d_gene: TRBD1
abundance: .
CDR3aa: CASSQELETGGFGYTF
CDR3nt: TGCGCCAGCAGCCAAGAACTTGAGACAGGGGGCTTTGGCTACACCTTC

v_gene: TRBV11-2
j_gene: TRBJ1-2
len: 15
d_gene: .
abundance: few
CDR3aa: CASSLIRDSNYGYTF
CDR3nt: TGTGCCAGCAGCTTAATTCGGGACTCTAACTATGGCTACACCTTC

v_gene: TRBV10-3
j_gene: TRBJ2-3
len: 17
d_gene: TRBD1
abundance: .
CDR3aa: CAISELSTGGGTDTQYF
CDR3nt: TGTGCCATCAGTGAATTGTCGACAGGGGGGGGCACAGATACGCAGTATTTT

v_gene: TRBV12-3/TRBV12-4
j_gene: TRBJ2-7
len: 12
d_gene: .
abundance: .
CDR3aa: CASSEGTYEQYF
CDR3nt: TGTGCCAGCAGTGAGGGAACCTACGAGCAGTACTTC

v_gene: TRBV2
j_gene: TRBJ1-2
len: 13
d_gene: .
abundance: once
CDR3aa: CASSETENYGYTF
CDR3nt: TGTGCCAGCAGTGAAACTGAGAACTATGGCTACACCTTC

v_gene: TRBV6-1
j_gene: TRBJ2-1
len: 19
d_gene: TRBD2
abundance: .
CDR3aa: CASSEKRTSGGAAYNEQFF
CDR3nt: TGTGCCAGCAGTGAAAAACGGACTAGCGGGGGGGCGGCCTACAATGAGCAGTTCTTC

v_gene: TRBV7-2
j_gene: TRBJ2-7
len: 15
d_gene: TRBD2
abundance: .
CDR3aa: CASRGLAGASYEQYF
CDR3nt: TGTGCCAGCAGGGGGCTAGCGGGGGCCTCCTACGAGCAGTACTTC

v_gene: TRBV5-1
j_gene: TRBJ1-1
len: 14
d_gene: TRBD1
abundance: .
CDR3aa: CASSWRTGGTEAFF
CDR3nt: TGCGCCAGCAGCTGGCGGACAGGGGGCACTGAAGCTTTCTTT

v_gene: TRBV6-5
j_gene: TRBJ1-1
len: 14
d_gene: TRBD1
abundance: .
CDR3aa: CASSPRQGNTEAFF
CDR3nt: TGTGCCAGCAGTCCACGACAGGGGAACACTGAAGCTTTCTTT

v_gene: TRBV19
j_gene: TRBJ1-5
len: 15
d_gene: .
abundance: .
CDR3aa: CASSIAPPEDQPQHF
CDR3nt: TGTGCCAGTAGTATTGCACCCCCGGAGGATCAGCCCCAGCATTTT

v_gene: TRBV13
j_gene: TRBJ1-2
len: 14
d_gene: TRBD1
abundance: .
CDR3aa: CASSGQGSNYGYTF
CDR3nt: TGTGCCAGCAGCGGACAGGGATCCAACTATGGCTACACCTTC

v_gene: TRBV18
j_gene: TRBJ1-4
len: 15
d_gene: TRBD1
abundance: few
CDR3aa: CASQKSGGAHEKLFF
CDR3nt: TGTGCCAGTCAAAAATCAGGGGGCGCGCATGAAAAACTGTTTTTT

v_gene: TRBV4-1
j_gene: TRBJ1-4
len: 17
d_gene: .
abundance: once
CDR3aa: CASSQGWTRGAGEKLFF
CDR3nt: TGCGCCAGCAGCCAAGGTTGGACGAGGGGAGCGGGTGAAAAACTGTTTTTT

v_gene: TRBV15
j_gene: TRBJ1-3
len: 16
d_gene: .
abundance: .
CDR3aa: CATSRDRQASGNTIYF
CDR3nt: TGTGCCACCAGCAGAGATCGACAGGCCTCTGGAAACACCATATATTTT

v_gene: TRBV27
j_gene: TRBJ2-7
len: 17
d_gene: .
abundance: .
CDR3aa: CASSLSKGASSPHEQYF
CDR3nt: TGTGCCAGCAGTTTATCTAAAGGGGCCTCATCCCCTCACGAGCAGTACTTC

v_gene: TRBV6-5
j_gene: TRBJ2-3
len: 15
d_gene: TRBD2
abundance: .
CDR3aa: CASSRGTSESDTQYF
CDR3nt: TGTGCCAGCAGTCGGGGGACTAGCGAGAGTGATACGCAGTATTTT

v_gene: TRBV19
j_gene: TRBJ1-5
len: 17
d_gene: .
abundance: .
CDR3aa: CASSRFLQGRGNQPQHF
CDR3nt: TGTGCCAGTAGTCGCTTCCTACAGGGTAGGGGCAATCAGCCCCAGCATTTT

v_gene: TRBV19
j_gene: TRBJ1-2
len: 12
d_gene: .
abundance: .
CDR3aa: CASSPGSYGYTF
CDR3nt: TGTGCCAGTAGTCCCGGGTCCTATGGCTACACCTTC

v_gene: TRBV25-1
j_gene: TRBJ1-2
len: 15
d_gene: TRBD1
abundance: .
CDR3aa: CASSGGQGSNYGYTF
CDR3nt: TGTGCCAGCAGCGGGGGACAGGGGAGCAACTATGGCTACACCTTC

v_gene: TRBV4-3
j_gene: TRBJ2-2
len: 16
d_gene: TRBD2
abundance: .
CDR3aa: CASSQEGGGNTGELFF
CDR3nt: TGCGCCAGCAGCCAAGAGGGCGGGGGGAACACCGGGGAGCTGTTTTTT